This T cell receptor (beta chain) was captured in a study of T cells in Graves' hyperthyroidism and ophthalmopathy. Looking at the study overall: Peripheral blood was collected at initial diagnosis, before any treatment. Notes on the study in general: From stable hyperthyroidism, ophthalmopathy was separated by a 13 V-J model.

Trimming shortened V by 2 bases and J by 7 bases, and 9 bases separated the two germline ends. The germline V gene has CDR1 MNHEY and CDR2 SVGAGI. The CDR3 runs to 13 residues. TCR beta CDR3 sequences were amplified from RNA transcripts. Researchers ran a first-round RT-PCR on the TCR CDR3 using the HTBI primer set. TCRdb called the multiplex PCR reads again in MiXCR, with one record for every CDR3 protein. The data contain around 700,000 distinct CDR3 sequences, around 20% of them singletons. For this clonotype: Its antigen is currently unknown.

The receptor's source is a woman aged 45-60 years with Graves' hyperthyroidism that later progressed to Graves' ophthalmopathy. V gene TRBV6-5 combines with J gene TRBJ2-1; the D gene could be TRBD1 or TRBD2 (5 bases each). Material for sequencing was blood. The CDR3 nucleotides read TGTGCCAGCAGTTACGGGGCGGGTAATGAGCAGTTCTTC. Its translation is CASSYGAGNEQFF.